Sequencing of this TCR beta chain was carried out in a study of beta chain features in type 1 diabetes. Every bit of the isolated RNA underwent reverse transcription, so sequencing read expressed TCRB transcripts. TCRdb's copy holds only in-frame clones and misses some; the assay was immunoSEQ multiplex PCR. The sample records 350,000 to 400,000 clones, more than 12% being singletons. The CDR3 loop spans 14 amino acids. V was pared by 5 bases and J by 4 bases, with 12 bases between. CDR1 and CDR2 (germline): SNHLY, FYNNEI. The sequence was collected from a young woman in good health. The material sequenced was naive CD4+ T cells from blood. The genes are TRBV2 and TRBJ1-5; tentative D call: TRBD1 (5 bases). As DNA, the CDR3 is TGTGCCAGCAGTCGACAGTCTTTTAATCAGCCCCAGCATTTT. Translation: CASSRQSFNQPQHF.